Below, 11 T cell receptor beta chains from the same sample are listed, as sequenced in a study of cytomegalovirus exposure and HLA in healthy donors. Primers for the PCR totalled 60 Vbeta and 13 Jbeta. The method was immunoSEQ multiplex PCR; TCRdb's version includes in-frame clones alone and lacks a portion of them. The sample holds 150,000 to 200,000 clones, roughly 80% seen once. The sequencing sample was made of PBMCs. The receptors originated from a woman between 45 and 60 years old in good health and CMV-seropositive.

The genes are TRBV30 and TRBJ1-6; 10 bases map to TRBD1. The CDR3 has 15 residues. V shed 0 bases and J 6 bases; nucleotides not matched to a gene: 2. The germline gives CDR1 GTSNPN, CDR2 SVGIG (reference sequence). CDR3 sequence (DNA): TGTGCCTGGAGTGTTGGGACAGGGGTTAATTCACCCCTCCACTTT. It is translated as CAWSVGTGVNSPLHF.

This clone was seen more than once but under ten times. The rearrangement joins TRBV5-1 to TRBJ2-5, with a weak D call TRBD2 (6 bases). CDR3 length: 15 amino acids. Looked up from germline, CDR1 is SGHRS and CDR2 is YFSETQ. The ends were cut back, 3 bases at V and 2 bases at J, with 14 bases in the middle. The chain's CDR3 is CASSSASGRQETQYF. CDR3 bases: TGCGCCAGCAGCTCAGCCAGCGGGCGGCAAGAGACCCAGTACTTC. Together with reference TRBV5-1 and TRBJ2-5, the CDR3 gives the full variable domain: KAGVTQTPRYLIKTRGQQVTLSCSPISGHRSVSWYQQTPGQGLQFLFEYFSETQRNKGNFPGRFSGRQFSNSRSEMNVSTLELGDSALYLCASSSASGRQETQYFGPGTRLLVL.

This rearrangement joins TRBV11-3 to TRBJ2-2; possibly TRBD2 for D (6 bases). The CDR3 is 13 residues long. V gave up 5 bases and J gave up 8 bases, with 12 bases separating them. Germline values: CDR1 SGHNT, CDR2 YENEEA. The CDR3 is CASSPGGEGELFF. In DNA form, the CDR3 reads TGTGCCAGCAGCCCCGGGGGAGAAGGGGAGCTGTTTTTT.

The genes are TRBV6-5 and TRBJ1-5; no reliable D call. Between the trimmed V and J ends, which lost 5 bases and 3 bases, there was a span of 8 bases. The CDR3 spans 13 residues. Germline V CDR1 and CDR2: MNHEY, SVGAGI. The CDR3 reads CASSDGNNQPQHF. DNA for the CDR3: TGTGCCAGCAGTGACGGGAACAATCAGCCCCAGCATTTT.

The V and J genes are TRBV5-1 and TRBJ2-5; 7 nucleotides align to TRBD2. Germline values: CDR1 SGHRS, CDR2 YFSETQ. V dropped 5 bases and J dropped 5; count of bases not matched to a gene: 9. This CDR3 comprises 14 residues. CDR3 residues: CASRRSGGVETQYF. The CDR3 nucleotides are TGCGCCAGCAGGAGGTCGGGGGGAGTGGAGACCCAGTACTTC.

This clone was seen more than once but under ten times. The rearrangement links TRBV7-3 to TRBJ2-2, with 7 bases lining up with TRBD2. The length of the CDR3 is 15 residues. Germline CDR1 SGHTA, CDR2 FQGTGA. Germline trimming cut 1 base from V and 5 bases from J; bases unmatched to any gene: 4. As DNA, the CDR3 is TGTGCCAGCAGCTTAAGCTCCGGGAGGACCGGGGAGCTGTTTTTT. It is translated as CASSLSSGRTGELFF.

J is TRBJ1-2 and V is TRBV7-9, with 10 positions matching TRBD1. In germline, CDR1 is SEHNR, CDR2 FQNEAQ (reference sequence). The CDR3 is made up of 14 amino acids. Unmatched junction bases numbered 3, after V lost 2 bases and J lost 6 bases. CDR3 loop: CASSLRDRGHGYTF. CDR3 DNA: TGTGCCAGCAGCTTACGAGACAGGGGGCATGGCTACACCTTC.

This clone occurred a few times. The gene calls are TRBV5-1 and TRBJ2-1; 7 bases are a match to TRBD2. The germline gives CDR1 SGHRS, CDR2 YFSETQ. The CDR3 sequence is 14 residues long. The V segment lost 2 bases and the J segment 4 bases; nucleotides outside the gene matches: 3. As DNA, the CDR3 is TGCGCCAGCAGCTTTGGCGGGGGATACAATGAGCAGTTCTTC. The encoded protein is CASSFGGGYNEQFF.

This chain links TRBV6-5 with TRBJ1-5; 12 bases match TRBD1. There are 15 residues in the CDR3. The junction had 2 bases not matched to a gene; V was cut back by 7 bases and J by 1 base. From germline, CDR1 is MNHEY and CDR2 SVGAGI. CDR3 DNA: TGTGCCAGCAAAGGGACAGGGGGCAGCAATCAGCCCCAGCATTTT. As protein: CASKGTGGSNQPQHF.

This clone appeared a few times. The genes are TRBV6-6 and TRBJ1-2; D ambiguous. Trimming took off 6 bases at V and 6 bases at J, with 20 bases between the two ends. This CDR3 contains 15 residues. CDR1 MNHNY and CDR2 SVGAGI come from the germline V gene (reference sequence). The CDR3: CASRRETLSSHGYTF. The CDR3 bases are TGTGCCAGCAGGCGAGAGACTCTGTCCAGTCATGGCTACACCTTC.

The chain recombines TRBV19 with TRBJ2-2; no definite D call. Per the germline V gene, CDR1 is LNHDA and CDR2 is SQIVND (reference sequence). V was shortened by 1 base and J by 0 bases, with 6 bases between the two germline ends. The CDR3 length is 15 residues. The DNA of the CDR3 is TGTGCCAGTAGTATAGGGCAGGCGAACACCGGGGAGCTGTTTTTT. It yields the protein CASSIGQANTGELFF.